The clone carrying this T cell receptor (beta chain) was found a few times. TCRdb keeps only in-frame clones here, not all; method: immunoSEQ multiplex PCR. The table includes about 100,000 clones, roughly 86% detected once. The data belong to a study of blood T cell repertoires in COVID-19. V lost 4 bases and J lost 3, with 13 bases in between. CDR1 and CDR2 (germline): LGHDT, YNNKEL (reference sequence). The CDR3 has 15 amino acids. Sequenced material: peripheral blood. The source is an older woman with acute or convalescent COVID-19. V is TRBV3-1 (or the pseudogene TRBV3-2) and J is TRBJ1-5; D is possibly TRBD1 (5 bases). The CDR3: CASSPGLQYNQPQHF. The CDR3 DNA reads TGTGCCAGCAGCCCAGGGCTCCAGTACAATCAGCCCCAGCATTTT.